The present T cell receptor (beta chain) was sequenced within a study of Ad26.COV2.S vaccination and SARS-CoV-2 variants. Note on this clone: Its matching antigen is unknown.

Repertoires were generated with immunoSEQ multiplex PCR, while TCRdb's copy carries only in-frame clones and drops some. The sample holds a few hundred thousand clones, roughly 80% seen once. The CDR3 extends over 12 amino acids. V lost 4 bases and J lost 6, with 6 bases in between. Treatment meaning: roughly 20 received Ad26.COV2.S at low or high dose, single or two shots; about 5 received placebo; per-sample allocation not given. Collection of the samples took place on day 63 after the first injection of vaccine or placebo. The study, taken as a whole, reports: Among vaccine recipients, spike-specific TCR breadth exceeded that of placebo recipients.

The rearrangement links TRBV12-3 or TRBV12-4 to TRBJ2-2; no clear D gene. The source material was peripheral blood, sampled in a trial of Ad26.COV2.S vaccine versus placebo. This clonotype was sampled from a person between 18 and 65 years old who received the Ad26.COV2.S COVID-19 vaccine or a placebo. The CDR3 protein is CASSSPPGELFF. The CDR3 nucleotides read TGTGCCAGCAGTTCCCCGCCCGGGGAGCTGTTTTTT.